This T cell receptor (beta chain) was obtained from a study of T cell repertoires in cytomegalovirus infection. Across the whole study: From public TCR beta signatures came an indication of both CMV infection and matching HLA type.

The study's findings and limits: CMV carriers having the relevant HLA were flagged by cumulative public TCR beta family frequency. Across the ex vivo response, the dominant clonotypes were HLA-C-restricted CMV-specific TCR beta clonotypes.

Points on this clonotype: Its antigen is currently unknown.

V lost 2 bases to trimming and J lost 5 bases; unmatched junction nucleotides: 6. Germline CDR1 and CDR2: SGHVS and FNYEAQ. The CDR3 has 16 amino acids. Via MiXCR, TCRdb re-called the reads, giving one row per CDR3 protein. The sample includes hundreds of thousands of distinct CDR3 sequences, under 55% of them seen just once. The sequencing used cultured PBMCs, collected from culture after CMV antigen stimulation. The chain has TRBV7-6 and TRBJ2-3; 11 nucleotides match TRBD1. The sequence was collected from a human donor in good health (CMV status not recorded). Some clones in this sample may be carry-over from other donors' samples. The CDR3 is CASSLRGQGGGDTQYF. CDR3 sequence (DNA): TGTGCCAGCAGCTTACGGGGACAGGGGGGTGGAGATACGCAGTATTTT.